The rows below give T cell receptor beta chains drawn from one sample of a study of T cell repertoires in cytomegalovirus infection. Each CDR3 protein is one row after TCRdb ran MiXCR on the reads. The sample has hundreds of thousands of distinct CDR3 sequences, around a third seen once; the top ten hold 15% to 20%. Their target antigens are unknown. The sample in question was cultured PBMCs, obtained from culture after CMV antigen stimulation. The receptors stem from a human donor in good health (CMV status not recorded). Some clones in this sample may be carry-over from other donors' samples. The CDR3 runs from the conserved cysteine through the conserved F or W. A D gene is named only where the DNA matches it firmly. The size entry is marked missing in some rows and otherwise reads once, few, many or a size class.

clone size,V gene,J gene,D gene,CDR3 protein,CDR3 DNA
.,TRBV10-3,TRBJ2-5,.,CAISESGRKETQYF,TGTGCCATCAGTGAGTCCGGGAGAAAAGAGACCCAGTACTTC
few,TRBV7-9,TRBJ1-1,.,CASSLEGSNTEAFF,TGTGCCAGCAGCTTGGAGGGGTCGAACACTGAAGCTTTCTTT
.,TRBV28,TRBJ1-6,.,CASRAAGTYNSPLHF,TGTGCCAGCCGGGCGGCAGGGACCTATAATTCACCCCTCCACTTT
.,TRBV10-3,TRBJ1-3,.,CAISEGRFGNTIYF,TGTGCCATCAGTGAAGGAAGGTTTGGAAACACCATATATTTT
few,TRBV7-6,TRBJ2-3,.,CASSLKGTNTQYF,TGTGCCAGCAGCTTAAAGGGGACAAATACGCAGTATTTT
.,TRBV27,TRBJ2-5,.,CATRTRPLARETQYF,TGTGCCACCCGCACACGGCCCTTAGCAAGAGAGACCCAGTACTTC
few,TRBV5-1,TRBJ2-1,TRBD2,CASSWTSGSTNEQFF,TGCGCCAGCAGCTGGACTAGCGGGAGTACGAATGAGCAGTTCTTC
few,TRBV7-2,TRBJ1-2,TRBD1,CASSTTGGLYGYTF,TGTGCCAGCAGCACGACAGGGGGTTTGTATGGCTACACCTTC
.,TRBV6-1,TRBJ1-1,TRBD1,CASSFTGGRGEAFF,TGTGCCAGCAGTTTTACAGGGGGAAGAGGTGAAGCTTTCTTT
few,TRBV20-1,TRBJ2-5,.,CSARPFGGQETQYF,TGCAGTGCTAGGCCCTTTGGGGGGCAGGAGACCCAGTACTTC
.,TRBV4-2,TRBJ2-2,.,CASSQVTSGELFF,TGTGCCAGCAGCCAAGTCACGAGCGGGGAGCTGTTTTTT
.,TRBV6-6,TRBJ2-2,TRBD1,CASSYSTGDTGELFF,TGTGCCAGCAGTTACTCGACAGGGGACACCGGGGAGCTGTTTTTT
.,TRBV6-6,TRBJ2-1,.,CASSRKDEQFF,TGTGCCAGCAGTCGGAAGGATGAGCAGTTCTTC
few,TRBV19,TRBJ2-1,TRBD2,CASRETSGASYNEQFF,TGTGCCAGTAGGGAGACTAGCGGGGCGTCCTACAATGAGCAGTTCTTC
many,TRBV5-1,TRBJ1-1,.,CASSLAGQGNTEAFF,TGTGCCAGCAGCTTAGCAGGGCAAGGGAACACTGAAGCTTTCTTT
.,TRBV7-4,TRBJ2-5,.,CASSTRGRQGRQETQYF,TGTGCCAGCAGCACCCGGGGGCGGCAGGGGCGGCAGGAGACCCAGTACTTC
.,TRBV2,TRBJ2-1,TRBD2,CASSFIAGEAYNEQFF,TGTGCCAGCAGTTTTATAGCGGGAGAGGCCTACAATGAGCAGTTCTTC